A single sample gave rise to the 28 T cell receptor beta chains below, sequenced in a study of T cell responses to AZD1222 COVID-19 vaccine. Data came from immunoSEQ multiplex PCR; TCRdb stores just in-frame clones and leaves some out. The sample includes 90,000 to 100,000 clones, less than 85% of them seen just once. The material was peripheral blood, obtained 28 days after the second AZD1222 dose. These receptors were obtained from an adult who received the AZD1222 COVID-19 vaccine.

This chain connects TRBV13 to TRBJ1-2; 9 bases map to TRBD1. Losses at the gene ends were 5 bases for V and 3 bases for J; bases not matched to a gene: 16. Looked up from germline, CDR1 is PRHDT and CDR2 is FYEKMQ (reference sequence). This CDR3 comprises 18 residues. The CDR3 here is CASSHEASRTGAHYGYTF. CDR3 DNA sequence: TGTGCCAGCAGCCACGAAGCCTCCCGGACAGGGGCTCACTATGGCTACACCTTC.

This rearrangement joins TRBV5-1 to TRBJ2-1, with D perhaps assigned TRBD1 or TRBD2 (5 bases each). CDR3 size: 16 residues. Trimming left V 0 bases short and J 8 bases short, with 18 bases between. Germline-derived CDR1 and CDR2 are SGHRS and YFSETQ. The CDR3 is CASSLDTGRRTDEQFF. CDR3 nucleotides: TGCGCCAGCAGCTTGGATACGGGACGCCGAACTGATGAGCAGTTCTTC.

The chain has TRBV29-1 and TRBJ1-2, with unresolved D. The germline CDR1 and CDR2 sequences are SQVTM and ANQGSEA. The CDR3 contains 15 residues. V was cut by 3 bases and J by 0 bases, with 14 bases left in between. The CDR3 here is CSVDPQAVANYGYTF. The DNA of the CDR3 is TGCAGCGTTGACCCCCAGGCTGTAGCTAACTATGGCTACACCTTC.

The gene calls are TRBV19 and TRBJ2-3; TRBD2 aligns across 7 bases. CDR1 LNHDA and CDR2 SQIVND come from the germline V gene (reference sequence). The CDR3 runs 15 residues. Germline trimming cut 1 base from V and 7 bases from J; bases unmatched to any gene: 8. The CDR3 loop is CASSIGTGAGYTQYF. The CDR3 DNA sequence: TGTGCCAGTAGTATAGGAACGGGAGCGGGGTATACGCAGTATTTT.

This rearrangement joins TRBV2 to TRBJ1-2; D not certain. This CDR3 comprises 13 residues. CDR1 and CDR2 (germline): SNHLY, FYNNEI. V was trimmed by 8 bases and J by 2 bases, leaving 12 bases between them. The CDR3 nucleotides are TGTGCCAGCCACAGTTGGCAGAACTATGGCTACACCTTC. It encodes CASHSWQNYGYTF.

This chain links TRBV5-1 with TRBJ1-6, with D perhaps TRBD1 (5 bases). Germline-derived CDR1 and CDR2 are SGHRS and YFSETQ. Trimming removed 0 bases at V and 7 bases at J, with 11 bases between. The CDR3 is made up of 15 amino acids. This chain's CDR3 is CASSLGGVGNSPLHF. In DNA form, the CDR3 reads TGCGCCAGCAGCTTGGGAGGGGTAGGGAATTCACCCCTCCACTTT.

The chain couples TRBV5-1 to TRBJ2-7; tentatively, D is TRBD1 (5 bases). CDR1 is SGHRS, CDR2 YFSETQ, per germline. Between the trimmed V and J ends, which lost 1 base and 1 base, there was a span of 12 bases. CDR3 length: 15 amino acids. Here the CDR3 DNA reads TGCGCCAGCAGCTTGTATTCGGCAGGGTCCTACGAGCAGTACTTC. Amino acids: CASSLYSAGSYEQYF. Supplemented by reference TRBV5-1 and TRBJ2-7, the full variable domain reads KAGVTQTPRYLIKTRGQQVTLSCSPISGHRSVSWYQQTPGQGLQFLFEYFSETQRNKGNFPGRFSGRQFSNSRSEMNVSTLELGDSALYLCASSLYSAGSYEQYFGPGTRLTVT.

This clone was seen only once. The chain has TRBV5-1 and TRBJ2-2, with TRBD2 matching 8 bases. This CDR3 spans 16 amino acids. Germline V gene sequence: CDR1 SGHRS, CDR2 YFSETQ. Trimming removed 4 bases from V and 5 bases from J; junction bases left unmatched: 10. The CDR3 region is CASSPQVSGGTGELFF. CDR3 in DNA: TGCGCCAGCAGCCCCCAAGTGAGCGGGGGTACCGGGGAGCTGTTTTTT.

This chain connects TRBV6-1 to TRBJ2-7; the D gene is possibly TRBD1 (6 bases). Between the trimmed V and J ends, which lost 2 bases and 2 bases, there was a span of 16 bases. CDR1 and CDR2 (germline): MNHNS, SASEGT. The CDR3 is 16 amino acids. Here the CDR3 reads CASSERRGLITYEQYF. CDR3 DNA sequence: TGTGCCAGCAGTGAACGTAGGGGGTTGATTACCTACGAGCAGTACTTC.

This chain links TRBV19 with TRBJ1-6, with 9 bases matching TRBD1. The CDR3 contains 15 residues. In germline, CDR1 is LNHDA, CDR2 SQIVND (reference sequence). After removal of 5 bases from V and 10 bases from J, the junction contained 9 bases not matched to a gene. The CDR3 sequence is CASSPPRGQGSPLHF. The CDR3 bases are TGTGCCAGTAGTCCGCCTAGGGGACAGGGATCACCCCTCCACTTT.

This clone was seen only once. The chain joins TRBV14 to TRBJ2-1; D may be TRBD1 (5 bases). The V end was cut by 2 bases, the J end by 7 bases, with 9 bases between. This CDR3 region has 13 residues. Germline V gene data show CDR1 as SGHDN and CDR2 as FVKESK. The CDR3 DNA reads as TGTGCCAGCAGCCAATCCAGGGTTAATGAGCAGTTCTTC. Its protein is CASSQSRVNEQFF.

This chain joins TRBV5-5 and TRBJ2-5, with D unresolved. The germline gives CDR1 SGHKS, CDR2 YYEKEE (reference sequence). The CDR3 spans 15 residues. V shed 0 bases and J shed 7 bases, with 16 bases lying between them. CDR3 DNA sequence: TGTGCCAGCAGCTTGGCCGTCCACCAAAAGGGGACCCAGTACTTC. It specifies CASSLAVHQKGTQYF.

V and J are TRBV2 and TRBJ1-3; maybe TRBD1 (6 bases). The germline V gene has CDR1 SNHLY and CDR2 FYNNEI. The CDR3 is 16 residues long. Between the trimmed V and J ends, which lost 5 bases and 5 bases, there was a span of 19 bases. CDR3 sequence reads: CASSLQGLRRRNTIYF. The DNA of the CDR3 is TGTGCCAGCAGTCTACAGGGTTTAAGGCGCAGAAACACCATATATTTT.

The chain links TRBV5-1 to TRBJ1-2, with 10 bases fitting TRBD1. CDR1 SGHRS and CDR2 YFSETQ come from the germline V gene. There are 16 residues in the CDR3. With V trimmed by 5 bases and J by 2 bases, 9 bases remained unmatched. CDR3: CASSTGTGDLNYGYTF. The CDR3 DNA follows: TGCGCCAGCAGTACCGGGACAGGGGACCTAAACTATGGCTACACCTTC.

Written as DNA, the CDR3 is TGTGCCACCAGCAGAGGAGGCGGGAGTGCCGACGAGCAGTACTTC. Amino acids: CATSRGGGSADEQYF. The chain combines TRBV15 with TRBJ2-7, with TRBD2 matching over 7 bases. Trimming removed 1 base from V and 5 bases from J; junction bases left unmatched: 8. The CDR3 contains 15 residues. CDR1 is LNHNV and CDR2 is YYDKDF in the germline V gene (reference sequence).

This sequence joins TRBV14 and TRBJ1-2; no reliable D call. The V gene's germline CDR1 is SGHDN and CDR2 FVKESK. The CDR3 consists of 14 residues. Trimming removed 6 bases at V and 3 bases at J, with 14 bases between. CDR3 amino acids: CASSLFIEDYGYTF. CDR3 bases: TGTGCCAGCAGTCTTTTCATCGAGGACTATGGCTACACCTTC.

The chain has TRBV2 and TRBJ2-1; 9 nucleotides agree with TRBD1. Looked up from germline, CDR1 is SNHLY and CDR2 is FYNNEI. The CDR3 contains 12 residues. Trimming at V came to 6 bases and at J to 14 bases, leaving 8 bases not matched to a gene. The DNA for the CDR3 is TGTGCCAGCAGAGGGGACAGGGCCGAGAAGTTCTTC. Translation gives CASRGDRAEKFF.

The chain carries TRBV7-9 and TRBJ1-5; no clear D. V was clipped by 6 bases and J by 10 bases, with 16 bases between them. The CDR3 spans 13 residues. CDR1 is SEHNR and CDR2 is FQNEAQ in the germline V gene (reference sequence). CDR3: CASRHNRERPQHF. As DNA, the CDR3 is TGTGCCAGCAGACATAATCGGGAACGTCCCCAGCATTTT.

This clone came up a few times. This chain joins TRBV5-1 and TRBJ2-1; D tentatively reads TRBD1 or TRBD2 (5 bases each). V was shortened by 4 bases and J by 4 bases, with 21 bases between the two germline ends. CDR3 size: 17 residues. Germline V gene lookup returns CDR1 SGHRS and CDR2 YFSETQ. The CDR3 DNA reads as TGCGCCAGCAGCCGTGCCGAAGGGGTGCGCGGGTACAATGAGCAGTTCTTC. This codes for CASSRAEGVRGYNEQFF. Full variable domain (outside the CDR3, taken from reference TRBV5-1 and TRBJ2-1): KAGVTQTPRYLIKTRGQQVTLSCSPISGHRSVSWYQQTPGQGLQFLFEYFSETQRNKGNFPGRFSGRQFSNSRSEMNVSTLELGDSALYLCASSRAEGVRGYNEQFFGPGTRLTVL.

The chain employs TRBV4-3 and TRBJ2-6, with D uncertain. Trimming shortened V by 3 bases and J by 0 bases, and 12 bases separated the two germline ends. The length of the CDR3 is 17 residues. Germline loops: CDR1 LGHNA, CDR2 YSLEER. The CDR3 DNA reads TGCGCCAGCAGCCAGTCCCAAAGGAGCTCTGGGGCCAACGTCCTGACTTTC. Residues: CASSQSQRSSGANVLTF.

This clone was counted a few times. This chain links TRBV5-4 with TRBJ1-5, with 8 positions matching TRBD1. Germline V CDR1 and CDR2: SGHNT, YYREEE (reference sequence). Unmatched junction bases numbered 9, after V lost 4 bases and J lost 6 bases. The CDR3 contains 15 residues. CDR3 sequence: CASSTDRGTGQPQHF. DNA of the CDR3: TGTGCCAGCAGCACAGACAGGGGAACGGGTCAGCCCCAGCATTTT.

This clone was recorded once. The chain recombines TRBV27 with TRBJ2-6, with 8 bases identical to TRBD1. Trimming at V came to 6 bases and at J to 4 bases, leaving 5 bases not matched to a gene. Germline assignment: CDR1 MNHEY and CDR2 SMNVEV (reference sequence). This CDR3 is 15 amino acids long. This chain's CDR3 is CASSQGAGGANVLTF. CDR3 nucleotide sequence: TGTGCCAGCAGCCAGGGGGCGGGAGGGGCCAACGTCCTGACTTTC.

V is TRBV7-9 and J is TRBJ2-7, with no clear D. This CDR3 region has 12 residues. The V gene lost 3 bases and the J gene lost 4 bases, with 7 bases spanning the gap. Germline CDR1 reads SEHNR; CDR2 reads FQNEAQ (reference sequence). Here the CDR3 DNA reads TGTGCCAGCAGCTTTAGTGCTTACGAGCAGTACTTC. Its translation: CASSFSAYEQYF.

V is TRBV27 and J is TRBJ1-1; weak D call: TRBD1 (5 bases). With 8 bases removed from V and 10 bases from J, the gap between germline ends came to 20 bases. CDR3 length equals 13 residues. Germline CDR1 MNHEY, CDR2 SMNVEV (reference sequence). The CDR3 nucleotides read TGTGCCAGCCTTACTAGGAGCCAGGGCAGAGCTTTCTTT. Its translation is CASLTRSQGRAFF.

The chain combines TRBV18 with TRBJ1-2; the match to TRBD1 covers 9 bases. After removal of 5 bases from V and 6 bases from J, the junction contained 10 bases not matched to a gene. Germline lookup yields CDR1 KGHSH and CDR2 LQKENI. The CDR3 length is 15 residues. The chain's CDR3 is CASSTESRDRDGYTF. In DNA, the CDR3 is TGTGCCAGCTCAACGGAGAGCCGGGACAGGGATGGCTACACCTTC.

The chain couples TRBV10-3 to TRBJ2-7; 10 bases are shared with TRBD2. The trim removed 0 bases at V and 6 bases at J, leaving 11 bases unmatched. The CDR3 totals 17 residues. The germline CDR1 and CDR2 sequences are ENHRY and SYGVKD. The DNA for the CDR3 is TGTGCCATCAGTGAGTCTCCACCAGCGGGAGGGCCGGGCGAGCAGTACTTC. Protein: CAISESPPAGGPGEQYF.

The chain has TRBV3-1 (or the pseudogene TRBV3-2) and TRBJ2-3; possible D gene TRBD1, 5 bases. Germline V gene data show CDR1 as LGHDT and CDR2 as YNNKEL (reference sequence). This CDR3 spans 13 amino acids. The ends were cut back, 5 bases at V and 2 bases at J, with 8 bases in the middle. CDR3 nucleotide sequence: TGTGCCAGCAGCGGACATTTCACAGATACGCAGTATTTT. It translates to CASSGHFTDTQYF.

Worth noting for this clone: Different DNA sequences within this sample yield the same CDR3. This chain uses TRBV9 with TRBJ2-5; 8 positions agree with TRBD2. Trimming took 4 bases from V and 2 from J; bases not matched to a gene: 4. The CDR3 loop spans 14 amino acids. Germline CDR1 SGDLS, CDR2 YYNGEE. CDR3 protein: CASSPTSGQETQYF. CDR3 DNA sequence: TGTGCCAGCAGCCCTACTAGCGGTCAAGAGACCCAGTACTTC.